The next 25 T cell receptor beta chains were all read from a single sample in a study of blood T cells in healthy people across ages. Together with a sample-barcoded 5' primer, a J-beta primer mix was included in a second PCR lasting about 6 to 11 cycles. One entry per CDR3 protein results from TCRdb running MiXCR on the 5' RACE reads. This table has 1.5 million to 2 million distinct CDR3 sequences, roughly 49% appearing once. Sequencing input: blood. The receptor set was obtained from a woman in her forties in good health.

The J gene is TRBJ2-4, the V gene TRBV28; D ambiguous. Germline V gives CDR1 MDHEN, CDR2 SYDVKM. Trimming pared 5 bases from V and 5 bases from J, leaving 19 bases between. This CDR3 has 16 residues. The CDR3 DNA follows: TGTGCCAGCAGTGCCTTAGTAATCCCCAGCGAAAACATTCAGTACTTC. Its protein is CASSALVIPSENIQYF.

This chain connects TRBV6-5 to TRBJ1-2; possible D gene TRBD1, 6 bases. V gave up 2 bases and J gave up 12 bases, with 19 bases separating them. The CDR3 is 14 residues long. Germline V gene sequence: CDR1 MNHEY, CDR2 SVGAGI. The CDR3 DNA reads as TGTGCCAGCAGTTACGATGGACAGCCCCGGGGCCACACCTTC. This gives the protein CASSYDGQPRGHTF.

The chain couples TRBV6-2 or TRBV6-3 to TRBJ2-5; tentatively, D is TRBD1 (6 bases). CDR3 size: 10 residues. Germline V gene sequence: CDR1 MNHEY, CDR2 SVGEGT. Trimming took 11 bases from V and 5 from J, leaving 9 bases between them. The CDR3 reads CAAGAETQYF. The CDR3 coding sequence is TGTGCCGCAGGGGCGGAGACCCAGTACTTC.

This clonotype was found a few times. The chain combines TRBV12-3 or TRBV12-4 with TRBJ1-4; D is possibly TRBD1 (6 bases). This CDR3 region has 16 residues. Trimming shortened V by 2 bases and J by 2 bases, and 12 bases separated the two germline ends. Here the CDR3 DNA reads TGTGCCAGCAGTTTATATGGGGGGCTGACTAATGAAAAACTGTTTTTT. Residues: CASSLYGGLTNEKLFF.

A note on this clonotype: One junction end does not reproduce the germline sequence, and a read error may be involved. This chain connects TRBV18 to TRBJ2-3; D gene unclear. CDR1 and CDR2 from the germline V gene are KGHSH and LQKENI. This CDR3 region has 12 residues. For the CDR3, the DNA is TGTGCTAGCTCACCCGGAGAGGATACGCAGTATTTT. Amino acid sequence: CASSPGEDTQYF.

The gene calls are TRBV4-3 and TRBJ2-3, with D tentatively TRBD1 or TRBD2 (5 bases each). The CDR3 covers 16 residues. V lost 1 base, J lost 0 bases, and 11 bases lay in between. Per germline, CDR1 LGHNA and CDR2 YSLEER. CDR3 sequence reads: CASSQAYGASTDTQYF. The CDR3 DNA reads TGCGCCAGCAGCCAAGCCTACGGGGCTAGCACAGATACGCAGTATTTT.

The gene calls are TRBV2 and TRBJ1-1; weak D call: TRBD1 (5 bases). The CDR3 is 13 amino acids. V shed 6 bases and J shed 1 base, with 9 bases lying between them. CDR1 and CDR2 from the germline V gene are SNHLY and FYNNEI. The CDR3 bases are TGTGCCAGCAGATCGGGGCAGAACACTGAAGCTTTCTTT. Translation: CASRSGQNTEAFF.

The genes are TRBV29-1 and TRBJ2-3, with a possible D match to TRBD2 (6 bases). Trimming stripped 5 bases from V and 3 bases from J, with 12 bases between. The CDR3 has 13 amino acids. The V gene's germline CDR1 is SQVTM and CDR2 ANQGSEA. The CDR3 loop is CSVIGEVTDTQYF. The CDR3 DNA sequence: TGCAGCGTTATAGGGGAGGTAACAGATACGCAGTATTTT.

This clonotype occurred a few times. The rearrangement links TRBV15 to TRBJ1-2; D is uncertain. The V and J ends lost 6 bases and 3 bases respectively, with 14 bases between them. CDR1 LNHNV and CDR2 YYDKDF come from the germline V gene (reference sequence). This CDR3 comprises 14 residues. The chain's CDR3 is CATSQAQRDYGYTF. In nucleotides, the CDR3 is TGTGCCACCAGTCAAGCGCAGCGGGACTATGGCTACACCTTC.

This chain links TRBV7-9 with TRBJ1-3; tentative D call: TRBD1 (6 bases). The CDR3 sequence is 15 residues long. The germline V and J ends were trimmed by 5 bases and 0 bases, with 11 bases remaining between them. In germline, CDR1 is SEHNR, CDR2 FQNEAQ (reference sequence). DNA of the CDR3: TGTGCCAGCAGCGCCTTGGACAGCTCTGGAAACACCATATATTTT. As protein: CASSALDSSGNTIYF. Using reference TRBV7-9 and TRBJ1-3 for the parts outside the CDR3, the full variable domain is DTGVSQNPRHKITKRGQNVTFRCDPISEHNRLYWYRQTLGQGPEFLTYFQNEAQLEKSRLLSDRFSAERPKGSFSTLEIQRTEQGDSAMYLCASSALDSSGNTIYFGEGSWLTVV.

This clonotype has a handful of counts. V usage is TRBV10-3 and J usage is TRBJ1-6; D remains ambiguous. CDR3 length: 14 residues. The germline gives CDR1 ENHRY, CDR2 SYGVKD. Trimming took off 1 base at V and 7 bases at J, with 8 bases between the two ends. CDR3 region: CAISELGLNSPLHF. CDR3 bases: TGTGCCATCAGTGAGTTAGGTTTAAATTCACCCCTCCACTTT.

The gene calls are TRBV18 and TRBJ2-3; D gene uncertain. Between the trimmed V and J ends, which lost 0 bases and 5 bases, there was a span of 6 bases. Per germline, CDR1 KGHSH and CDR2 LQKENI. This CDR3 region has 13 residues. CDR3 in amino acids: CASSPPARDTQYF. The CDR3 DNA is TGTGCCAGCTCACCACCGGCCAGAGATACGCAGTATTTT. The variable domain in full, with the rest retrieved from reference TRBV18 and TRBJ2-3, is NAGVMQNPRHLVRRRGQEARLRCSPMKGHSHVYWYRQLPEEGLKFMVYLQKENIIDESGMPKERFSAEFPKEGPSILRIQQVVRGDSAAYFCASSPPARDTQYFGPGTRLTVL.

This chain joins TRBV5-1 and TRBJ2-3; possibly TRBD1 or TRBD2 for D (6 bases each). Germline CDR1 and CDR2: SGHRS and YFSETQ. The V gene lost 2 bases and the J gene lost 6 bases, with 13 bases spanning the gap. The CDR3 runs to 14 residues. This CDR3 reads CASSFGGLDDTQYF. In nucleotides, the CDR3 is TGCGCCAGCAGCTTCGGGGGCTTAGATGATACGCAGTATTTT.

This chain connects TRBV2 to TRBJ2-5; D gene unclear. TRBJ2-7 matches the DNA end more closely, so the J call is doubtful. Germline CDR1 reads SNHLY; CDR2 reads FYNNEI. This CDR3 comprises 13 residues. Here the CDR3 reads CASSEFPSNEQYF. The CDR3 DNA reads as TGTGCCAGCAGTGAATTCCCCTCGAACGAGCAGTACTTC.

The table lists this clonotype with a few counts. The chain combines TRBV4-3 with TRBJ1-2; D not certain. Germline loops: CDR1 LGHNA, CDR2 YSLEER. The germline V and J ends were trimmed by 0 bases and 7 bases, with 15 bases remaining between them. CDR3 length: 15 amino acids. As DNA, the CDR3 is TGCGCCAGCAGCCAAGAGTCGGACGCTTGGGGTGGCTACACCTTC. This gives the protein CASSQESDAWGGYTF.

This clonotype is a singleton in its sample. This sequence joins TRBV28 and TRBJ2-6; TRBD2 is a possible D gene (7 bases). The CDR3 sequence is 16 residues long. V shed 2 bases and J shed 7 bases, with 15 bases lying between them. Per the germline V gene, CDR1 is MDHEN and CDR2 is SYDVKM. Written as DNA, the CDR3 is TGTGCCAGCAGTTTAGGGGGGGCGGGTAACGCCAACGTCCTGACTTTC. Translation gives CASSLGGAGNANVLTF.

The chain combines TRBV7-9 with TRBJ2-5; TRBD1 agrees at 8 bases. CDR1 SEHNR and CDR2 FQNEAQ come from the germline V gene (reference sequence). CDR3 length: 14 residues. V lost 5 bases to trimming and J lost 5 bases; unmatched junction nucleotides: 7. The CDR3 here is CASSPDRVVETQYF. DNA for the CDR3: TGTGCCAGCAGCCCGGACAGGGTCGTCGAGACCCAGTACTTC.

The chain links TRBV15 to TRBJ2-1, with TRBD1 identical over 9 bases. Trimming at V came to 5 bases and at J to 0 bases, leaving 2 bases not matched to a gene. This CDR3 comprises 15 residues. The germline gives CDR1 LNHNV, CDR2 YYDKDF (reference sequence). CDR3 sequence reads: CATSLDRGSYNEQFF. CDR3 DNA sequence: TGTGCCACCAGCCTGGACAGGGGCTCCTACAATGAGCAGTTCTTC.

The chain uses TRBV7-9 and TRBJ2-1; no definite D call. This CDR3 is 13 amino acids long. V dropped 3 bases and J dropped 7 bases, with 10 bases sitting between them. In germline, CDR1 is SEHNR, CDR2 FQNEAQ (reference sequence). CDR3 sequence reads: CASSFEVPNEQFF. For the CDR3, the DNA is TGTGCCAGCAGCTTTGAAGTTCCAAATGAGCAGTTCTTC.

About this clonotype itself: One junction end does not reproduce the germline sequence, and a read error may be involved. The chain recombines TRBV28 with TRBJ2-1; D is perhaps TRBD2 (6 bases). The CDR3 extends over 13 amino acids. CDR1 MDHEN and CDR2 SYDVKM come from the germline V gene. In DNA form, the CDR3 reads TGCCAGGCGGGGCCGAGCTCCTACAATGAGCAGTTCTTC. The encoded protein is CQAGPSSYNEQFF. The full variable domain, with the rest looked up from reference TRBV28 and TRBJ2-1, is DVKVTQSSRYLVKRTGEKVFLECVQDMDHENMFWYRQDPGLGLRLIYFSYDVKMKEKGDIPEGYSVSREKKERFSLILESASTNQTSMYLCQAGPSSYNEQFFGPGTRLTVL.

This clonotype was seen more than once but under ten times. This rearrangement joins TRBV12-3 or TRBV12-4 to TRBJ1-1; 8 bases match TRBD1. The CDR3 covers 12 residues. V gave up 5 bases and J gave up 7 bases; unmatched junction bases: 3. The CDR3 DNA reads as TGTGCCAGCAGTCCTGACAGGGGTGAAGCTTTCTTT. Translating it yields CASSPDRGEAFF.

In this sample, this clonotype turned up a few times. The V and J genes are TRBV29-1 and TRBJ2-5, with 11 bases lining up with TRBD2. Germline trimming cut 4 bases from V and 5 bases from J; bases unmatched to any gene: 6. Germline V lookup: CDR1 SQVTM, CDR2 ANQGSEA. This CDR3 has 14 amino acids. The CDR3 loop reads CSVGSGGGSETQYF. DNA of the CDR3: TGCAGCGTTGGTAGCGGGGGGGGGTCTGAGACCCAGTACTTC. Full variable domain (outside the CDR3, taken from reference TRBV29-1 and TRBJ2-5): SAVISQKPSRDICQRGTSLTIQCQVDSQVTMMFWYRQQPGQSLTLIATANQGSEATYESGFVIDKFPISRPNLTFSTLTVSNMSPEDSSIYLCSVGSGGGSETQYFGPGTRLLVL.

V is TRBV2 and J is TRBJ1-4; 7 bases align to TRBD1. CDR3 size: 15 residues. The V segment lost 7 bases and the J segment 0 bases; nucleotides outside the gene matches: 5. Germline-derived CDR1 and CDR2 are SNHLY and FYNNEI. The CDR3 spells CASILGQTTNEKLFF. The CDR3 coding sequence is TGTGCCAGCATACTGGGACAGACAACTAATGAAAAACTGTTTTTT.

The chain recombines TRBV10-3 with TRBJ1-2, with D perhaps matching TRBD1 (6 bases). The CDR3 runs 10 residues. V gave up 8 bases and J gave up 6 bases, with 7 bases separating them. In germline, CDR1 is ENHRY, CDR2 SYGVKD. The CDR3 is CAIGQNGYTF. The CDR3 coding sequence is TGTGCCATCGGACAGAATGGCTACACCTTC.

This clonotype has at least ten counts. This rearrangement joins TRBV29-1 to TRBJ1-2; the D is unclear. The V gene lost 3 bases and the J gene lost 8 bases, with 16 bases spanning the gap. The germline V gene encodes CDR1 SQVTM and CDR2 ANQGSEA. This CDR3 comprises 13 residues. The CDR3 DNA is TGCAGCGTTGACTCGGGCGGAATGGGGGGCTACACCTTC. Translation: CSVDSGGMGGYTF.